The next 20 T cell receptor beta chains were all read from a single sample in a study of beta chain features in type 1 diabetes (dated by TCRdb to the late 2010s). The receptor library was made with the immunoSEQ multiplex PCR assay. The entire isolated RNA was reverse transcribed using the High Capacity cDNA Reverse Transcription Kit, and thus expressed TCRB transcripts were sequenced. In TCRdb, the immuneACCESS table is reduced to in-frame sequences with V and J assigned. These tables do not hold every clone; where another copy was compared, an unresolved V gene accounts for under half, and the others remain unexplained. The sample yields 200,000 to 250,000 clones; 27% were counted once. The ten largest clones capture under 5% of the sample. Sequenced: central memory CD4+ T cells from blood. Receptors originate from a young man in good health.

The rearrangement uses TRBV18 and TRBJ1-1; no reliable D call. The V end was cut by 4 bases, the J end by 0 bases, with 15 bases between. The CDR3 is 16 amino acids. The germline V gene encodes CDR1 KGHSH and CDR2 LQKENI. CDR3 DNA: TGTGCCAGCTCACACGGAGGAGGAGTTATGAACACTGAAGCTTTCTTT. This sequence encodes CASSHGGGVMNTEAFF.

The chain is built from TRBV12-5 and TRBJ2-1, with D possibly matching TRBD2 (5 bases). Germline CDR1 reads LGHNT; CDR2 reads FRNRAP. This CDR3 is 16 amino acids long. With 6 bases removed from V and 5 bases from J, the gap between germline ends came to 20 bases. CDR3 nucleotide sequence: TGTGCTAGTGGCTCCTCGAGGGCGTCCCAGGACAATGAGCAGTTCTTC. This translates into CASGSSRASQDNEQFF.

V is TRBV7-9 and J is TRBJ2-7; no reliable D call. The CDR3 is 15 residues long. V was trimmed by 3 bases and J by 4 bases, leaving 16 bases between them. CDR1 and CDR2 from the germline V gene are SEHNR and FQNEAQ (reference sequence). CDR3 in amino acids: CASSFYGRASYEQYF. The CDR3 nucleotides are TGTGCCAGCAGCTTCTATGGACGGGCGTCTTACGAGCAGTACTTC.

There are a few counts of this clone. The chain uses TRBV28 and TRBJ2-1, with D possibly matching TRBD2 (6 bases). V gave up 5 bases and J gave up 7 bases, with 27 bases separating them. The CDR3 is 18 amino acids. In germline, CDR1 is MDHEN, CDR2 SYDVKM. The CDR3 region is CASSPGRFGAYRKNEQFF. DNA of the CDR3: TGTGCCAGCAGTCCTGGGAGGTTTGGGGCCTATAGGAAGAATGAGCAGTTCTTC.

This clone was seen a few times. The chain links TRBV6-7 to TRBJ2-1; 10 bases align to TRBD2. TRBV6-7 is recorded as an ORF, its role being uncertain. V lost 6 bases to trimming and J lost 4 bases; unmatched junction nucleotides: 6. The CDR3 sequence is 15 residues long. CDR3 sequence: CASRPGLAEYNEQFF. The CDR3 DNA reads TGTGCCAGCAGACCCGGACTAGCGGAGTACAATGAGCAGTTCTTC.

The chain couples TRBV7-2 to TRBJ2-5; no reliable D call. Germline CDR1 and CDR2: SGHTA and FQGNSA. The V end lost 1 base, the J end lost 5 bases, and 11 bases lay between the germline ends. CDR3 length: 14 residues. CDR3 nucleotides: TGTGCCAGCAGCTTAGGACCCGCCCGGGAGACCCAGTACTTC. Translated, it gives CASSLGPARETQYF.

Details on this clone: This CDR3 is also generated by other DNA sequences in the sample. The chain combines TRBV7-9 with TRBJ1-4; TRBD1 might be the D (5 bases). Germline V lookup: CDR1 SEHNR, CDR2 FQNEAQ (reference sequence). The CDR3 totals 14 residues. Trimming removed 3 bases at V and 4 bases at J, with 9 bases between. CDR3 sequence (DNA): TGTGCCAGCAGCTTGGGGCAGCTTAATGAAAAACTGTTTTTT. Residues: CASSLGQLNEKLFF.

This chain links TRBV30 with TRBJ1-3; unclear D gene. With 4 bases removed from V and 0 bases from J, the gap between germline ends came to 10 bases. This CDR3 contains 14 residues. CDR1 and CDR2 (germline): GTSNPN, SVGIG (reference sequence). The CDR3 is CAWTPWSSGNTIYF. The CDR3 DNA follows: TGTGCCTGGACCCCGTGGAGCTCTGGAAACACCATATATTTT.

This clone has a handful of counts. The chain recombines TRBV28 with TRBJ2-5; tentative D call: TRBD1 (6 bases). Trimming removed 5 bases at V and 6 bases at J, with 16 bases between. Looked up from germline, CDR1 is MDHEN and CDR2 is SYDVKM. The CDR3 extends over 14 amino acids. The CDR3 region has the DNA TGTGCCAGCAGTCCCTCAGGGGCCGCGAAGACCCAGTACTTC. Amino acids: CASSPSGAAKTQYF. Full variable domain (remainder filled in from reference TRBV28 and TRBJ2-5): DVKVTQSSRYLVKRTGEKVFLECVQDMDHENMFWYRQDPGLGLRLIYFSYDVKMKEKGDIPEGYSVSREKKERFSLILESASTNQTSMYLCASSPSGAAKTQYFGPGTRLLVL.

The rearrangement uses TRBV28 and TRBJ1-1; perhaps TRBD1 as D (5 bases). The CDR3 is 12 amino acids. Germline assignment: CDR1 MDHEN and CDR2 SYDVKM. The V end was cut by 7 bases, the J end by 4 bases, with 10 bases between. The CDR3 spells CASTGGITEAFF. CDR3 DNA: TGTGCCAGCACTGGGGGTATCACTGAAGCTTTCTTT.

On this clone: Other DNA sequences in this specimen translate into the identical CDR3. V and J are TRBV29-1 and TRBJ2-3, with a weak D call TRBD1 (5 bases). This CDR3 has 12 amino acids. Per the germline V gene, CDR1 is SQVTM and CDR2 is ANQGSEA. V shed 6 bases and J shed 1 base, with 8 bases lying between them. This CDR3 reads CSVATGTDTQYF. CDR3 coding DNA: TGCAGCGTGGCGACAGGCACAGATACGCAGTATTTT.

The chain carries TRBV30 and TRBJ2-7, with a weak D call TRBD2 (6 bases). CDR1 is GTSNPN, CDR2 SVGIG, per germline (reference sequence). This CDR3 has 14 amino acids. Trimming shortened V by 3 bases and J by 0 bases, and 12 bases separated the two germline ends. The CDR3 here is CAWRPFGSSYEQYF. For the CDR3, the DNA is TGTGCCTGGAGGCCCTTCGGGAGCTCCTACGAGCAGTACTTC. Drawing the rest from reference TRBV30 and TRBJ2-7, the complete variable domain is SQTIHQWPATLVQPVGSPLSLECTVEGTSNPNLYWYRQAAGRGLQLLFYSVGIGQISSEVPQNLSASRPQDRQFILSSKKLLLSDSGFYLCAWRPFGSSYEQYFGPGTRLTVT.

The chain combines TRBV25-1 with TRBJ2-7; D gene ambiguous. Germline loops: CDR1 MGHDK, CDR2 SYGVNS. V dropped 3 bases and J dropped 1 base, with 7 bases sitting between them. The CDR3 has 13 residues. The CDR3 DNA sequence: TGTGCCAGCAGTGAGAACCTTTCCTACGAGCAGTACTTC. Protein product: CASSENLSYEQYF.

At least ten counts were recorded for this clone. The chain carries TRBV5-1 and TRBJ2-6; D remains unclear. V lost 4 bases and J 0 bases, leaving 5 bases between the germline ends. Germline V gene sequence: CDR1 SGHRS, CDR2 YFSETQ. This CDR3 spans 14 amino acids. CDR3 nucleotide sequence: TGCGCCAGCAGCGTGAACTCTGGGGCCAACGTCCTGACTTTC. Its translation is CASSVNSGANVLTF.

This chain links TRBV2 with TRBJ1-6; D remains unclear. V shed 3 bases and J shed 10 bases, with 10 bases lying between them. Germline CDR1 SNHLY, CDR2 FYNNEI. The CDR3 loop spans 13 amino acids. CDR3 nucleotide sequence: TGTGCCAGCAGTGACCGGGAACGGTCACCCCTCCACTTT. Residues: CASSDRERSPLHF.

CDR3 coding DNA: TGTGCCATCAACCCCTCCCTTGAGAATAGCAATCAGCCCCAGCATTTT. This gives the protein CAINPSLENSNQPQHF. The chain employs TRBV7-9 and TRBJ1-5; D not certain. This CDR3 spans 16 amino acids. Trimming took 10 bases from V and 0 from J, leaving 19 bases between them. CDR1 is SEHNR, CDR2 FQNEAQ, per germline (reference sequence).

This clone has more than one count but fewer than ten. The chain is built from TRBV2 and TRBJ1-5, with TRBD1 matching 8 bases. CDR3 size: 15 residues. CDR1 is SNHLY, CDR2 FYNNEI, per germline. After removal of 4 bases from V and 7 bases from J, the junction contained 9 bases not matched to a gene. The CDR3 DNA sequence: TGTGCCAGCAGTGGCGAACAGGGGGTACGGCAGCCCCAGCATTTT. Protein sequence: CASSGEQGVRQPQHF.

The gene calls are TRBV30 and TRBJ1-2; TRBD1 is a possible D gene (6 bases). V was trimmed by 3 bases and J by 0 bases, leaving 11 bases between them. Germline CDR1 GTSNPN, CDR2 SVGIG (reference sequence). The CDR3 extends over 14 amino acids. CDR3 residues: CAWRKRDTNYGYTF. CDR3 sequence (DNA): TGTGCCTGGAGGAAGAGGGACACTAACTATGGCTACACCTTC. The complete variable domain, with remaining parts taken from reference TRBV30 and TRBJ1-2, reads SQTIHQWPATLVQPVGSPLSLECTVEGTSNPNLYWYRQAAGRGLQLLFYSVGIGQISSEVPQNLSASRPQDRQFILSSKKLLLSDSGFYLCAWRKRDTNYGYTFGSGTRLTVV.

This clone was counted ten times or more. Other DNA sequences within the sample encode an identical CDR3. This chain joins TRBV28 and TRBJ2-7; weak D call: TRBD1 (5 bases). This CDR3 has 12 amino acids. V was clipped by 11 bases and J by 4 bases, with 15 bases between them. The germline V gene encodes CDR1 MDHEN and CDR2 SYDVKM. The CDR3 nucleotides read TGTGCCTCAGGGCAAGGGTCTTACGAGCAGTACTTC. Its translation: CASGQGSYEQYF.

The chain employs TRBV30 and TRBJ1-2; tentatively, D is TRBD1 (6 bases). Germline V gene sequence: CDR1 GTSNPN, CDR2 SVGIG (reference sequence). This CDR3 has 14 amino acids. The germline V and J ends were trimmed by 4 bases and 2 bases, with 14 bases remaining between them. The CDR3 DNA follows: TGTGCCTGGACCCTAGGACAGAGGAACTATGGCTACACCTTC. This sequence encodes CAWTLGQRNYGYTF. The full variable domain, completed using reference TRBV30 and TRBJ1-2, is SQTIHQWPATLVQPVGSPLSLECTVEGTSNPNLYWYRQAAGRGLQLLFYSVGIGQISSEVPQNLSASRPQDRQFILSSKKLLLSDSGFYLCAWTLGQRNYGYTFGSGTRLTVV.